This is a list of T cell receptor beta chains from one sample in a study of blood T cells in healthy people across ages. TCRdb processed the 5' RACE reads anew with MiXCR; each CDR3 protein has one entry. The sample consists of 760,000 or so distinct CDR3 sequences, approximately 25% of them appearing once. This sample also appeared in a second study, on T cells of mothers and their children.

Sequencing was performed on blood. The receptors stem from a boy aged 5-17 years in good health. CDR3s include the opening cysteine and the closing phenylalanine or tryptophan. The order of the fields is V gene, D gene, clone size, J gene, CDR3 DNA, CDR3 protein. The D gene is left open where the match is weak. Some rows have no size entry. The others give once, few or many, or a class for an expanded clone.

V: TRBV7-8; D: -; size: -; J: TRBJ2-7; DNA: TGTGCCAGCAGCTCCGGGACATATACCTACGAGCAGTACTTC; CDR3: CASSSGTYTYEQYF
V: TRBV7-6; D: TRBD2; size: -; J: TRBJ2-5; DNA: TGTGCCAGCAGCCCCCTTCTAGGAGCGGGAGTGTGGTTCTTC; CDR3: CASSPLLGAGVWFF
V: TRBV13; D: -; size: -; J: TRBJ2-5; DNA: TGTGCCAGCAGCTCAACAAAACAAGAGACCCAGTACTTC; CDR3: CASSSTKQETQYF
V: TRBV7-2; D: TRBD1; size: few; J: TRBJ2-7; DNA: TGTGCCAGTAGCTCGGGGGCAGGGGGCTTTGGCGAGCAGTACTTC; CDR3: CASSSGAGGFGEQYF
V: TRBV27; D: -; size: -; J: TRBJ2-7; DNA: TGTGCCAGCAGTCCCGGGGCCTATCTTTCCTACGAGCAGTACTTC; CDR3: CASSPGAYLSYEQYF
V: TRBV7-8; D: -; size: many; J: TRBJ2-5; DNA: TGTGCCAGCAAATGGGGGGAATGGGGAGAGACCCAGTACTTC; CDR3: CASKWGEWGETQYF
V: TRBV7-2; D: -; size: -; J: TRBJ1-5; DNA: TGTGCCAGCAGCTTATCGGCAGGGAGGCTCCATCAGCCCCAGCATTTT; CDR3: CASSLSAGRLHQPQHF
V: TRBV9; D: TRBD2; size: once; J: TRBJ2-5; DNA: TGTGCCAGCAGCGGACGCCCTAGCGGGGGGGAAGAGACCCAGTACTTC; CDR3: CASSGRPSGGEETQYF
V: TRBV28; D: -; size: -; J: TRBJ2-5; DNA: TGTGCCAGCAGGAACAGGGTCGGGGGGACCCAGTACTTC; CDR3: CASRNRVGGTQYF
V: TRBV7-2; D: TRBD1; size: -; J: TRBJ2-5; DNA: TGTGCCAGCAGCTGGGACAGGGTGGAAGAGACCCAGTACTTC; CDR3: CASSWDRVEETQYF
V: TRBV9; D: -; size: once; J: TRBJ2-4; DNA: TGTGCCAGCAGCGTGGTAGGGTCCGCCAAAAACATTCAGTACTTC; CDR3: CASSVVGSAKNIQYF
V: TRBV4-1; D: -; size: few; J: TRBJ1-3; DNA: TGCGCCAGCAGCCTTCCAGGGACTGGAAACACCATATATTTT; CDR3: CASSLPGTGNTIYF
V: TRBV7-9; D: TRBD2; size: few; J: TRBJ2-5; DNA: TGTGCCAGCAGCTTTCCAATTAGCGGGGCTAATGAGCAGTACTTC; CDR3: CASSFPISGANEQYF
V: TRBV7-9; D: -; size: -; J: TRBJ1-1; DNA: TGTGCCAGCAGGCCCGCAGGGACCATGAACACTGAAGCTTTCTTT; CDR3: CASRPAGTMNTEAFF
V: TRBV7-2; D: -; size: few; J: TRBJ2-7; DNA: TGTGCCAGCAGTTTTGGGGGACCTACCTACGAGCAGTACTTC; CDR3: CASSFGGPTYEQYF
V: TRBV7-9; D: TRBD1; size: -; J: TRBJ1-2; DNA: TGTGCCAGCAGCTTCCGGTCAGGGGGGGATGGCTACACCTTC; CDR3: CASSFRSGGDGYTF
V: TRBV29-1; D: -; size: few; J: TRBJ1-2; DNA: TGCAGCGTTGAAGTTGGGAATGGCTACACCTTC; CDR3: CSVEVGNGYTF